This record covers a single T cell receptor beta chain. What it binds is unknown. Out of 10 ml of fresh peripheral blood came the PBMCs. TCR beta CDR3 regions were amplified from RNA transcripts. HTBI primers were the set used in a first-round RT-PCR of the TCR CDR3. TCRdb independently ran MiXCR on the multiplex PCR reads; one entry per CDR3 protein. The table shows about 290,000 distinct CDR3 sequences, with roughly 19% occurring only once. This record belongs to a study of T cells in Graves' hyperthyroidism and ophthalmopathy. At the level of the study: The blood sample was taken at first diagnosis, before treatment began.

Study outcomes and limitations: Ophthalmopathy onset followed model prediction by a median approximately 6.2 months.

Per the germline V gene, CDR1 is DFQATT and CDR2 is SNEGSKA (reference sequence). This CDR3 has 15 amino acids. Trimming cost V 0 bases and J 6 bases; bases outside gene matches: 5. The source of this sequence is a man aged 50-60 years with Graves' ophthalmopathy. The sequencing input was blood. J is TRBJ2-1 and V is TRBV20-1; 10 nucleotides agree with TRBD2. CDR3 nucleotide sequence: TGCAGTGCTAGAGATCTAGCGGGAGATCGCAATGAGCAGTTCTTC. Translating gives CSARDLAGDRNEQFF.